This T cell receptor beta chain appears in the sequencing data of a study of blood T cell repertoires in COVID-19. Study at large: Spain, Italy and the United States supplied samples that represented acute and convalescent COVID-19. PBMCs, B-cell-depleted T cells, or T cells provided the cDNA or gDNA that made up the material.

As handled by the study authors: Estimation of nucleated cell counts relied on the amplification of reference gene primers. TCRdb's table, derived via immunoSEQ multiplex PCR, lists solely in-frame clones and lacks some. V, J and clone size are those of that table, while D and trimming were read from the DNA. The table records around 110,000 clones, roughly 83% of them present only once. Germline V lookup: CDR1 LNHDA, CDR2 SQIVND (reference sequence). Trimming at V came to 7 bases and at J to 2 bases, leaving 9 bases not matched to a gene. This CDR3 region has 15 residues. The receptor was isolated from a man aged 30 to 45 with acute or convalescent COVID-19. The sequencing input was peripheral blood. The chain carries TRBV19 and TRBJ2-3, with TRBD2 identical over 7 bases. CDR3 nucleotides: TGTGCCAGTAAGGGGCGGGAGTGGTCCACAGATACGCAGTATTTT. Translating it yields CASKGREWSTDTQYF.